Following are 6 T cell receptor beta chains from one sample sequenced in a study of blood T cell repertoires in COVID-19. The method was immunoSEQ multiplex PCR; TCRdb's version includes in-frame clones alone and lacks a portion of them. The sample comprises over 120,000 clones, 77% of which are singletons, and about 9.4% rests with the top ten. Sequenced material: peripheral blood. The receptors come from a woman in her 50s with active or convalescent COVID-19.

The rearrangement uses TRBV5-1 and TRBJ1-1, with TRBD1 as a possible D gene (6 bases). The CDR3 is 15 residues long. V was shortened by 0 bases and J by 5 bases, with 14 bases between the two germline ends. Germline V lookup: CDR1 SGHRS, CDR2 YFSETQ. Here the CDR3 reads CASSLGGGEGTEAFF. In DNA, the CDR3 is TGCGCCAGCAGCTTGGGAGGGGGTGAAGGGACTGAAGCTTTCTTT.

This chain connects TRBV4-2 to TRBJ1-3; no clear D gene. CDR1 and CDR2 from the germline V gene are LGHNA and YNFKEQ. V lost 1 base, J lost 4 bases, and 11 bases lay in between. CDR3 length equals 15 residues. CDR3 sequence reads: CASSQAGAGGNTIYF. CDR3 DNA sequence: TGTGCCAGCAGCCAAGCCGGAGCCGGCGGAAACACCATATATTTT.

This sequence joins TRBV6-5 and TRBJ2-1; no definite D call. The CDR3 is made up of 13 amino acids. Trimming removed 2 bases from V and 9 bases from J, with 11 bases in between. Germline CDR1 reads MNHEY; CDR2 reads SVGAGI. CDR3 in amino acids: CASSYGPLSEQFF. The CDR3 nucleotides read TGTGCCAGCAGTTACGGGCCCTTGAGTGAGCAGTTCTTC.

The V call is TRBV29-1, the J call TRBJ1-2; 11 bases match TRBD1. V lost 7 bases to trimming and J lost 5 bases; unmatched junction nucleotides: 6. Germline CDR1 is SQVTM and CDR2 is ANQGSEA. This CDR3 comprises 13 residues. Here the CDR3 reads CSGGQGADYGYTF. In nucleotides, the CDR3 is TGCAGCGGCGGACAGGGGGCTGATTATGGCTACACCTTC.

J is TRBJ1-1 and V is TRBV19; D is possibly TRBD1 (5 bases). Germline CDR1 and CDR2: LNHDA and SQIVND (reference sequence). There are 14 residues in the CDR3. Between the trimmed V and J ends, which lost 3 bases and 5 bases, there was a span of 13 bases. CDR3 DNA: TGTGCCAGTAGTATTAGGTACGGGGGGACTGAAGCTTTCTTT. Protein sequence: CASSIRYGGTEAFF.

This chain connects TRBV3-1 (or the pseudogene TRBV3-2) to TRBJ2-7, with TRBD1 as a possible D gene (6 bases). Germline V gives CDR1 LGHDT, CDR2 YNNKEL (reference sequence). With 1 base removed from V and 3 bases from J, the gap between germline ends came to 13 bases. This CDR3 spans 15 amino acids. As DNA, the CDR3 is TGTGCCAGCAGCCAAGGAGGGGGTTCGGTCTACGAGCAGTACTTC. Amino acids: CASSQGGGSVYEQYF.